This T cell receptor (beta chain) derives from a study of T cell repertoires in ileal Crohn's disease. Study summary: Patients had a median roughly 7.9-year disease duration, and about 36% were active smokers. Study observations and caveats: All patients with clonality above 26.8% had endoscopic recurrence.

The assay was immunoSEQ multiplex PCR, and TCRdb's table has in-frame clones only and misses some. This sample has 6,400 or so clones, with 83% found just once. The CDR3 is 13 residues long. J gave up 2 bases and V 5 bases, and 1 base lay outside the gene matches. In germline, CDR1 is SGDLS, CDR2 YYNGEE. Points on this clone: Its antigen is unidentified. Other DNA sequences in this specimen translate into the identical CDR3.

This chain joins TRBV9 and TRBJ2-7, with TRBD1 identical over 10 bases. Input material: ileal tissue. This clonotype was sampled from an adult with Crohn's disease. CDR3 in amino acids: CASSGQGAYEQYF. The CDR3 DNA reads TGTGCCAGCAGTGGACAGGGGGCCTACGAGCAGTACTTC.